The 2 T cell receptor beta chains below all came from one sample that was sequenced in a study of tumor-infiltrating lymphocytes in primary liver carcinoma. A constant-region primer served to make TCR beta cDNA from about 0.5 ug total RNA. Slightly modified ARM-PCR with three nested multiplex PCR rounds yielded TCR beta libraries. The study ran its first two PCR rounds for approximately 10 cycles each, using TRBV1-TRBV30 forward primers and a C-beta reverse primer. Via MiXCR, TCRdb re-called the multiplex PCR reads, giving one row per CDR3 protein. The repertoire holds 150,000 to 200,000 distinct CDR3 sequences, with around 85% as singletons. Co-extraction of both nucleic acids (RNA and DNA) used about 20-34 mg of unsorted bulk tissue. Sequencing was carried out using tumor tissue from primary liver carcinoma. The source of these receptors is a man in his forties or fifties with primary liver carcinoma and hepatitis B virus infection.

Comment on this clonotype: The junction shows a germline mismatch at one end, possibly a read error. This chain joins TRBV2 and TRBJ2-7; D gene unclear. CDR1 and CDR2 from the germline V gene are SNHLY and FYNNEI. There are 14 residues in the CDR3. In DNA form, the CDR3 reads TGTACCAGCAGTGAAGGAATAAGTACAGCTGAGCAGTACTTC. Its protein is CTSSEGISTAEQYF.

The chain has TRBV24-1 and TRBJ2-2; TRBD1 is a possible D gene (6 bases). The ends were cut back, 7 bases at V and 1 base at J, with 12 bases in the middle. Germline V CDR1 and CDR2: KGHDR, SFDVKD. CDR3 length: 15 amino acids. The CDR3 sequence: CATRSGTLNTGELFF. The CDR3 DNA sequence: TGTGCCACCAGATCCGGGACATTGAACACCGGGGAGCTGTTTTTT.